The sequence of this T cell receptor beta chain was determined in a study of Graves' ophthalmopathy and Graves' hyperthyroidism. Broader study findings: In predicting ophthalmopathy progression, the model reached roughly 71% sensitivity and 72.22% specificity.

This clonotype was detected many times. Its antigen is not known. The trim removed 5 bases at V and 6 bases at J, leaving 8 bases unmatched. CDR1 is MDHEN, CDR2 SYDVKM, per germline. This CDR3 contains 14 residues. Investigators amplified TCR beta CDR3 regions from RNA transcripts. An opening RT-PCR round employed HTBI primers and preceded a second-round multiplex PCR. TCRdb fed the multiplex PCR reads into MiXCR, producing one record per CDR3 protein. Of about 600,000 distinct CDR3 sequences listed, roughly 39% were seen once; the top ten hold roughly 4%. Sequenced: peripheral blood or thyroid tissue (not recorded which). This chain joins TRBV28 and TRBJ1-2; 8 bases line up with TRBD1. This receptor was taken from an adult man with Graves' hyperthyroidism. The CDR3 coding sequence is TGTGCCAGCAGTACCTCCAGGGGGCTGGATGGCTACACCTTC. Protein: CASSTSRGLDGYTF.